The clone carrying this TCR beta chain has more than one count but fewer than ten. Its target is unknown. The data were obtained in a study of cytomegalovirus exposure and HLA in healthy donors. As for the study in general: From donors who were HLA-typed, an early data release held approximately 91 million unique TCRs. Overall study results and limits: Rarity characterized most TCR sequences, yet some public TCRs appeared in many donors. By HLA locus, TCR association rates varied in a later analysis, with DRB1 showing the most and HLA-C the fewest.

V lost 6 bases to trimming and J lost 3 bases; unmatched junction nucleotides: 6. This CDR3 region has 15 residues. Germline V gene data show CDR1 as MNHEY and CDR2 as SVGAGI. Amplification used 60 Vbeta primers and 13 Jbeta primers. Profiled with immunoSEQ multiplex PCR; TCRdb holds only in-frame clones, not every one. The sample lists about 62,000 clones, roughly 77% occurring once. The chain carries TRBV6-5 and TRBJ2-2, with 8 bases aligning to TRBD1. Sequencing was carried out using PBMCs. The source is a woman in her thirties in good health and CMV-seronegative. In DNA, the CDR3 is TGTGCCAGCAGAACCCGGACAGGGCACACCGGGGAGCTGTTTTTT. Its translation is CASRTRTGHTGELFF.